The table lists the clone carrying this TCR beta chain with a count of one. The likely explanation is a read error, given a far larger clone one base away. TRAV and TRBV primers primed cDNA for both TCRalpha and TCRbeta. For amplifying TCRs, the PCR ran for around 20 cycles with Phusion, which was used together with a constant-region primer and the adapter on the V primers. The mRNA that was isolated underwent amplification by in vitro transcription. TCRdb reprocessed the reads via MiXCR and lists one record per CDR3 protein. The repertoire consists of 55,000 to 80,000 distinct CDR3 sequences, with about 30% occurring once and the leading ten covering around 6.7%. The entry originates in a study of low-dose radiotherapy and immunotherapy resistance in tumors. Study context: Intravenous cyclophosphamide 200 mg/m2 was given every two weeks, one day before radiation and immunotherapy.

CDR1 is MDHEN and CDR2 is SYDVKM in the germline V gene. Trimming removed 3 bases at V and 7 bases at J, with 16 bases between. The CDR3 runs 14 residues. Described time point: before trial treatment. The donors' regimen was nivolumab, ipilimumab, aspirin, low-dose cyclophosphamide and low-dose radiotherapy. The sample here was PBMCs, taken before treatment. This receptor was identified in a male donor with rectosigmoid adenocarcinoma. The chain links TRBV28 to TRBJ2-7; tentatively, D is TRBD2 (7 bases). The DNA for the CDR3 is TGTGCCAGCAGTTTCAGGGGAGGGTACAATGAGCAGTACTTC. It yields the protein CASSFRGGYNEQYF.